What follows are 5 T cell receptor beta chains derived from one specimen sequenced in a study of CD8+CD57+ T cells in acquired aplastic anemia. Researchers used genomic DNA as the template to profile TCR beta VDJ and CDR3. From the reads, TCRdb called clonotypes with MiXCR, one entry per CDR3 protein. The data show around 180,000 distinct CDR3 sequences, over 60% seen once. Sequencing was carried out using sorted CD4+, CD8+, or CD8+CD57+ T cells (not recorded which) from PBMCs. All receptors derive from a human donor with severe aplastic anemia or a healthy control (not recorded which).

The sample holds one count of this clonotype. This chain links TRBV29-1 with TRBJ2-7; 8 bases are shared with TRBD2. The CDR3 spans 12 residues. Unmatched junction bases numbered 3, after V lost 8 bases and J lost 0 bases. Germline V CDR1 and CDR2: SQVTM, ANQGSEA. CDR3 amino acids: CSLGTSSYEQYF. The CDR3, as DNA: TGCAGCTTGGGGACTAGCTCCTACGAGCAGTACTTC.

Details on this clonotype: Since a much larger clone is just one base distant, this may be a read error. DNA for the CDR3: TGTGCCAGCGGTCCCGGACTAGAGGCCTACGAGCAGTACTTC. This translates into CASGPGLEAYEQYF. The chain uses TRBV27 and TRBJ2-7; 7 nucleotides line up with TRBD2. This CDR3 has 14 amino acids. V shed 8 bases and J 2 bases; nucleotides not matched to a gene: 9. Germline V gene lookup returns CDR1 MNHEY and CDR2 SMNVEV (reference sequence).

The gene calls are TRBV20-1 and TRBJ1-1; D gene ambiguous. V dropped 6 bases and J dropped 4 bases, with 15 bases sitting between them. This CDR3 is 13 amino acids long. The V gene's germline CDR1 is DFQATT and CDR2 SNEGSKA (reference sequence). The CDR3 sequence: CSAVVEVGTEAFF. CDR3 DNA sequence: TGCAGTGCCGTGGTTGAGGTGGGCACTGAAGCTTTCTTT.

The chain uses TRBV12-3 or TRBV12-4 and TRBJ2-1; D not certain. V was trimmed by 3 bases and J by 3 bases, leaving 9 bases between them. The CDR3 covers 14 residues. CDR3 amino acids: CASSFPSIYNEQFF. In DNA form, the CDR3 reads TGTGCCAGCAGTTTCCCTAGTATCTACAATGAGCAGTTCTTC.

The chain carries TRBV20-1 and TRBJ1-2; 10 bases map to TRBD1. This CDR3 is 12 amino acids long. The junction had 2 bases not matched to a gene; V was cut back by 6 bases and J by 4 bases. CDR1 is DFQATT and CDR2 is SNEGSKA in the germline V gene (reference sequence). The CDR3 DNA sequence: TGCAGTGCCTGGACAGGGGGCTATGGCTACACCTTC. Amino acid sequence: CSAWTGGYGYTF.